These 30 T cell receptor beta chains were sequenced from one sample in a study of blood T cells in healthy people across ages (dated by TCRdb to the mid-2010s). Receptor amplification or capture employed 5' RACE. TCRdb lists the instrument as Illumina HiSeq 2500. A second PCR of about 6 to 11 cycles was performed with a sample-barcoded 5' primer and a J-beta primer mix. TCRdb took the public reads, trimmed them with fastp at Q25, ran MiXCR for clone calling and kept in-frame beta chains. One record per CDR3 amino acid sequence lists the most common genes and DNA. Present in this sample are about 640,000 distinct CDR3 sequences, about 43% of which were seen just once. The top ten hold 30% of the sample. Sample: blood. Receptor source: a man of 80 years or more in good health.

The V call is TRBV5-1, the J call TRBJ2-5, with TRBD2 matching 8 bases. With V trimmed by 3 bases and J by 11 bases, 18 bases remained unmatched. The CDR3 has 16 residues. Germline V gives CDR1 SGHRS, CDR2 YFSETQ. The CDR3 DNA reads TGCGCCAGCAGCTACGGGGGGGACACTATTTACAATGAGCAGTACTTC. Translating it yields CASSYGGDTIYNEQYF.

The chain has TRBV21-1 and TRBJ2-5; TRBD2 is the table's D call and was not checked against the DNA. TRBV21-1 represents a pseudogene. The CDR3 spans 14 residues. The CDR3, as DNA: TGTGCCAGCAGCCCTCTGACTAGCCTCAATGAGCAGTACTTC. It encodes CASSPLTSLNEQYF.

Points on this clonotype: A much larger clone lies one base from this, so it may be a read error. The rearrangement joins TRBV29-1 to TRBJ2-3, with 10 bases identical to TRBD2. J was trimmed by 9 bases and V by 4 bases; bases with no gene match: 13. Germline values: CDR1 SQVTM, CDR2 ANQGSEA. CDR3 length equals 15 residues. Written as DNA, the CDR3 is TGCAGCGTTGCTGTCTCTAGCGGGAGTAGGGGAACGCAGTATTTT. Protein: CSVAVSSGSRGTQYF.

As regards this clonotype: A much larger clone lies a single base off, so this may be a read error. The chain couples TRBV12-3 or TRBV12-4 to TRBJ2-5; 7 bases map to TRBD2. With V trimmed by 6 bases and J by 11 bases, 18 bases remained unmatched. The CDR3 sequence is 15 residues long. Here the CDR3 DNA reads TGTGCCAGCAGCCCGTCCTATACTAGCGTCAATGAGCAGTACTTC. Residues: CASSPSYTSVNEQYF.

A word on this clonotype: Sequence at one end of the junction differs from germline and may be a read error. The chain recombines TRBV2 with TRBJ2-5; 9 bases fit TRBD1. CDR1 and CDR2 from the germline V gene are SNHLY and FYNNEI. The CDR3 contains 15 residues. CDR3 residues: CASIEGTGGGETQYF. CDR3 coding DNA: TGTGCCAGCATTGAAGGAACAGGGGGCGGGGAGACCCAGTACTTC.

This clonotype was detected a few times. V usage is TRBV20-1 and J usage is TRBJ1-2, with 11 bases lining up with TRBD1. The CDR3 has 15 amino acids. Germline-derived CDR1 and CDR2 are DFQATT and SNEGSKA (reference sequence). J lost 4 bases, V lost 1 base, and 5 bases had no gene match. CDR3 sequence reads: CSARVPGQGVYGYTF. In nucleotides, the CDR3 is TGCAGTGCTAGAGTCCCGGGACAGGGGGTCTATGGCTACACCTTC.

The CDR3 sequence: CSADPEYTDTQYF. Here the CDR3 DNA reads TGCAGCGCCGACCCAGAGTACACAGATACGCAGTATTTT. V is TRBV29-1 and J is TRBJ2-3; D gene unclear. Trimming shortened V by 7 bases and J by 2 bases, and 13 bases separated the two germline ends. This CDR3 is 13 amino acids long. CDR1 and CDR2 (germline): SQVTM, ANQGSEA.

Judged by abundance, this clonotype is medium-sized. This chain links TRBV29-1 with TRBJ1-2; D remains unclear. V was cut by 0 bases and J by 8 bases, with 7 bases left in between. There are 11 residues in the CDR3. From germline, CDR1 is SQVTM and CDR2 ANQGSEA. The CDR3 reads CSVEDTRGYTF. CDR3 nucleotide sequence: TGCAGCGTTGAAGACACCAGGGGCTACACCTTC.

The chain uses TRBV7-2 and TRBJ2-5; D gene unclear. The germline V gene encodes CDR1 SGHTA and CDR2 FQGNSA. The CDR3 extends over 17 amino acids. The V end was cut by 5 bases, the J end by 5 bases, with 24 bases between. This CDR3 is CASSQDPLGPYGETQYF. The CDR3 DNA follows: TGTGCCAGCAGCCAAGATCCCCTAGGGCCCTATGGGGAGACCCAGTACTTC.

Ten or more counts support this clonotype. The V and J genes are TRBV29-1 and TRBJ2-7, with no clear D. V dropped 4 bases and J dropped 0 bases, with 7 bases sitting between them. The CDR3 contains 12 residues. Germline V lookup: CDR1 SQVTM, CDR2 ANQGSEA. The CDR3 sequence is CSVGQLSYEQYF. In DNA form, the CDR3 reads TGCAGCGTTGGGCAGCTCTCCTACGAGCAGTACTTC.

The chain employs TRBV11-2 and TRBJ2-1; D is perhaps TRBD2 (5 bases). CDR3 length: 14 residues. CDR1 is SGHAT and CDR2 is FQNNGV in the germline V gene. V was shortened by 0 bases and J by 11 bases, with 14 bases between the two germline ends. The CDR3 region is CASSLDPRTSKQFF. The DNA of the CDR3 is TGTGCCAGCAGCTTAGATCCCCGGACTTCAAAGCAGTTCTTC.

The chain carries TRBV20-1 and TRBJ1-1, with 9 nucleotides matching TRBD1. Germline CDR1 reads DFQATT; CDR2 reads SNEGSKA (reference sequence). This CDR3 has 13 residues. This chain's CDR3 is CAGQGAARTEAFF. CDR3 nucleotide sequence: TGCGCGGGACAGGGTGCCGCGAGGACTGAAGCTTTCTTT.

In regard to this clonotype: This may be a read error: a much more frequent sequence differs by one nucleotide. The CDR3 reads CASSLHSGTLGRAEAFF. CDR3 coding DNA: TGTGCCAGCAGCCTCCACTCCGGGACATTAGGACGCGCTGAAGCTTTCTTT. The chain couples TRBV14 to TRBJ1-1, with D possibly TRBD1 on 6 matching bases. Trimming took off 4 bases at V and 6 bases at J, with 24 bases between the two ends. The CDR3 runs 17 residues. CDR1 is SGHDN, CDR2 FVKESK, per germline.

There are a few counts of this clonotype. The gene calls are TRBV11-2 and TRBJ1-1; D remains unclear. The CDR3 loop spans 15 amino acids. The germline gives CDR1 SGHAT, CDR2 FQNNGV. V lost 1 base and J lost 3, with 12 bases in between. The CDR3 spells CASSLALNLYTEAFF. CDR3 in DNA: TGTGCCAGCAGCTTAGCGCTGAACCTCTACACTGAAGCTTTCTTT.

About this clonotype itself: This may come from a read error, since a much larger clone is one base off. This chain's CDR3 is CSAPRQPQETQYF. The DNA of the CDR3 is TGCAGCGCCCCTCGACAGCCCCAAGAGACCCAGTACTTC. This chain links TRBV29-1 with TRBJ2-5, with D perhaps TRBD1 (5 bases). This CDR3 spans 13 amino acids. From germline, CDR1 is SQVTM and CDR2 ANQGSEA. The V gene lost 7 bases and the J gene lost 1 base, with 13 bases spanning the gap.

This chain connects TRBV6-6 to TRBJ2-7; 10 nucleotides line up with TRBD2. In germline, CDR1 is MNHNY, CDR2 SVGAGI (reference sequence). The CDR3 has 15 residues. V was pared by 8 bases and J by 0 bases, with 7 bases of the junction left unmatched. CDR3 protein: CASYWASGSSYEQYF. DNA of the CDR3: TGTGCCAGCTACTGGGCTAGCGGGAGCTCCTACGAGCAGTACTTC.

The J gene is TRBJ2-7, the V gene TRBV7-2; TRBD2 agrees at 15 bases. This CDR3 contains 15 residues. V trimming: 5 bases; J trimming: 4 bases; junction bases outside the gene matches: 3. Germline V lookup: CDR1 SGHTA, CDR2 FQGNSA. CDR3 sequence reads: CASSKGLAGGYEQYF. For the CDR3, the DNA is TGTGCCAGCAGCAAGGGACTAGCGGGGGGTTACGAGCAGTACTTC. Complete variable domain (other parts from reference TRBV7-2 and TRBJ2-7): GAGVSQSPSNKVTEKGKDVELRCDPISGHTALYWYRQSLGQGLEFLIYFQGNSAPDKSGLPSDRFSAERTGGSVSTLTIQRTQQEDSAVYLCASSKGLAGGYEQYFGPGTRLTVT.

Regarding this clonotype: Its ends do not fully match the called genes, so a read error is possible. V is TRBV28 and J is TRBJ1-2; 9 bases agree with TRBD1. Germline CDR1 reads MDHEN; CDR2 reads SYDVKM. The CDR3 extends over 14 amino acids. CDR3 sequence: CVSVQTGGASGYTF. The CDR3 DNA follows: TGTGTCAGCGTTCAAACAGGGGGCGCGAGTGGCTACACCTTC.

This chain joins TRBV9 and TRBJ2-1; possible D gene TRBD1, 7 bases. The V and J ends lost 3 bases and 5 bases respectively, with 18 bases between them. This CDR3 has 16 residues. Germline lookup yields CDR1 SGDLS and CDR2 YYNGEE. The CDR3 spells CASSARTQGGNNEQFF. CDR3 bases: TGTGCCAGCAGCGCACGGACCCAGGGGGGTAACAATGAGCAGTTCTTC. The variable domain in full, completed from reference TRBV9 and TRBJ2-1, reads DSGVTQTPKHLITATGQRVTLRCSPRSGDLSVYWYQQSLDQGLQFLIQYYNGEERAKGNILERFSAQQFPDLHSELNLSSLELGDSALYFCASSARTQGGNNEQFFGPGTRLTVL.

This clonotype was seen more than once but under ten times. The rearrangement links TRBV6-2 or TRBV6-3 to TRBJ1-1; no firm D call. This CDR3 is 13 amino acids long. V lost 4 bases and J 6 bases, leaving 12 bases between the germline ends. Germline values: CDR1 MNHEY, CDR2 SVGEGT. The CDR3 DNA follows: TGTGCCAGCAGTTTCTTTTCTCGGGCTGAAGCTTTCTTT. It is translated as CASSFFSRAEAFF.

This clonotype appeared a few times. The chain carries TRBV10-1 and TRBJ2-7, with 8 positions matching TRBD2. Germline CDR1 is WNHNN and CDR2 is SYGVQD (reference sequence). The CDR3 spans 16 residues. J was trimmed by 1 base and V by 3 bases; bases with no gene match: 8. CDR3 amino acids: CASSESEREPSYEQYF. CDR3 sequence (DNA): TGCGCCAGCAGTGAATCCGAGCGGGAGCCATCCTACGAGCAGTACTTC.

V usage is TRBV3-1 and J usage is TRBJ2-3, with 13 bases fitting TRBD2. Per germline, CDR1 LGHDT and CDR2 YNNKEL (reference sequence). The CDR3 covers 16 residues. Trimming at V came to 3 bases and at J to 4 bases, leaving 4 bases not matched to a gene. CDR3 region: CASSHRTSGRSDTQYF. The CDR3 DNA reads TGTGCCAGCAGCCATCGGACTAGCGGGAGATCAGATACGCAGTATTTT.

J is TRBJ1-2 and V is TRBV12-3 or TRBV12-4, with unresolved D. Trimming took 5 bases from V and 8 from J, leaving 15 bases between them. The CDR3 consists of 13 residues. The CDR3 here is CASSHKAPPGYTF. CDR3 DNA sequence: TGTGCCAGCAGTCACAAGGCCCCGCCCGGCTACACCTTC.

This clonotype was observed many times. V gene TRBV5-1 combines with J gene TRBJ1-1; D is undetermined. The CDR3 length is 13 residues. V was trimmed by 4 bases and J by 1 base, leaving 8 bases between them. Germline assignment: CDR1 SGHRS and CDR2 YFSETQ. CDR3 DNA: TGCGCCAGCAGCCTTCAGGAGAACACTGAAGCTTTCTTT. Its translation: CASSLQENTEAFF.

On this clonotype: A single base separates this from a much larger clone, so it may be a read error. This rearrangement joins TRBV12-3 or TRBV12-4 to TRBJ2-5; D is uncertain. The V gene lost 8 bases and the J gene lost 11 bases, with 18 bases spanning the gap. This CDR3 has 12 amino acids. The CDR3 sequence is CASFWRIAEQYF. The CDR3 DNA sequence: TGTGCCAGCTTTTGGCGGATTGCTGAGCAGTACTTC.

The V call is TRBV10-3, the J call TRBJ1-1; no clear D gene. Germline V gene data show CDR1 as ENHRY and CDR2 as SYGVKD. CDR3 length: 13 residues. Trimming stripped 5 bases from V and 0 bases from J, with 7 bases between. The DNA of the CDR3 is TGTGCCATCAGTATGCAGGTGAACACTGAAGCTTTCTTT. Translation gives CAISMQVNTEAFF.

The chain couples TRBV28 to TRBJ2-4; 10 bases match TRBD2. J lost 13 bases, V lost 5 bases, and 11 bases had no gene match. The CDR3 runs 14 residues. CDR1 is MDHEN and CDR2 is SYDVKM in the germline V gene. DNA for the CDR3: TGTGCCAGCAGTCCGACTAGCGGGTTGCACGGGCAGTACTTC. It translates to CASSPTSGLHGQYF.

J is TRBJ2-1 and V is TRBV29-1; the D gene is possibly TRBD2 (6 bases). Germline loops: CDR1 SQVTM, CDR2 ANQGSEA. The CDR3 consists of 14 residues. V lost 4 bases and J lost 7, with 17 bases in between. The chain's CDR3 is CSVVPGLGGNEQFF. CDR3 DNA: TGCAGCGTTGTCCCGGGACTGGGGGGTAATGAGCAGTTCTTC.

CDR3 in amino acids: CASSFLGLKTDTQYF. DNA of the CDR3: TGTGCCAGCAGCTTTCTCGGACTGAAAACAGATACGCAGTATTTT. J is TRBJ2-3 and V is TRBV7-2; a weak D match, TRBD2 (5 bases). CDR1 and CDR2 (germline): SGHTA, FQGNSA. V lost 3 bases to trimming and J lost 3 bases, with 13 bases between them. The CDR3 is 15 residues long.

CDR3 DNA: TGTGCCAGCTCACCGACACAGGGCACGCGTTATGGCTACACCTTC. Translated: CASSPTQGTRYGYTF. The chain is built from TRBV18 and TRBJ1-2; possible D gene TRBD1, 6 bases. This CDR3 has 15 residues. The ends were cut back, 3 bases at V and 5 bases at J, with 16 bases in the middle. CDR1 is KGHSH, CDR2 LQKENI, per germline.